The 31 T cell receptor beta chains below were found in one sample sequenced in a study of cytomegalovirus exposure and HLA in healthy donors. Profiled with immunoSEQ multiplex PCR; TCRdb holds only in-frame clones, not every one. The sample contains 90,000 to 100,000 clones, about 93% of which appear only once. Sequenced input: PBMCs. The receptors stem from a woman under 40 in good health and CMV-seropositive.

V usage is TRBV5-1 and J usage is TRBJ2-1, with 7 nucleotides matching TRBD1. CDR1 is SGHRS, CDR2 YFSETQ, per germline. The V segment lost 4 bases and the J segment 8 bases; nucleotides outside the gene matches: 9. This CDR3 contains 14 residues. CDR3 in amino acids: CASSPETGVDEQFF. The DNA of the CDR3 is TGCGCCAGCAGCCCAGAAACAGGGGTCGATGAGCAGTTCTTC.

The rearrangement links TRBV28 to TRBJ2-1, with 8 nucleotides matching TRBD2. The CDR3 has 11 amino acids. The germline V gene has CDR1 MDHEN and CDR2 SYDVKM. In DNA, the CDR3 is TGTGGTAGCGGGGTAAACAATGAGCAGTTCTTC. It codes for CGSGVNNEQFF.

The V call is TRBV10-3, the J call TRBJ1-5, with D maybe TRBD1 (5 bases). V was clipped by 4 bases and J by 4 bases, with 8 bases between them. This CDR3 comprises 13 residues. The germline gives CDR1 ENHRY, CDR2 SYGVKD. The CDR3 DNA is TGTGCCATCAGTGGGGGCGAAAATCAGCCCCAGCATTTT. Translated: CAISGGENQPQHF.

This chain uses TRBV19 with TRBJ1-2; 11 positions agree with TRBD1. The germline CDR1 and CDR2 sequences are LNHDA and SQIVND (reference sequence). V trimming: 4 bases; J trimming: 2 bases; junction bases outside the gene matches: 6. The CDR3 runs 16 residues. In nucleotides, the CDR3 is TGTGCCAGTAGTAAGGGACAGGGGGTGAGGAACTATGGCTACACCTTC. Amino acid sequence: CASSKGQGVRNYGYTF.

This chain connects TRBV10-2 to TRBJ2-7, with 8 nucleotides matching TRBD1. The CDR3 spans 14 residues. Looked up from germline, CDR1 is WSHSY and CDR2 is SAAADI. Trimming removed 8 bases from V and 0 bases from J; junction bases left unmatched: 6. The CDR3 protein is CASEGQESSYEQYF. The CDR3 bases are TGCGCCAGCGAGGGACAGGAGAGCTCCTACGAGCAGTACTTC.

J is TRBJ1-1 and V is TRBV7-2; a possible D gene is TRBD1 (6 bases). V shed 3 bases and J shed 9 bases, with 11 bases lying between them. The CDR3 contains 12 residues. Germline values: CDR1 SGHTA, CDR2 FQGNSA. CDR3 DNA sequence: TGTGCCAGCAGCTTCCGGGACAACAAAGCTTTCTTT. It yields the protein CASSFRDNKAFF.

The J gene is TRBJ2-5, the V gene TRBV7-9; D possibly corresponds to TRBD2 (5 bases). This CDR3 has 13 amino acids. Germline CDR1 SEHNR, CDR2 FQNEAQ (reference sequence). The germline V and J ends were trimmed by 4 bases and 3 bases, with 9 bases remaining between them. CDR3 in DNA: TGTGCCAGCAGCTCCCTGACTAAAGAGACCCAGTACTTC. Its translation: CASSSLTKETQYF.

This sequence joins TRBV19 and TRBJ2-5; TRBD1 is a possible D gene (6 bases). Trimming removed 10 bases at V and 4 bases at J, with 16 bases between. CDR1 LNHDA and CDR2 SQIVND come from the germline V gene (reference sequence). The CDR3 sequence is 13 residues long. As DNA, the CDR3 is TGTGCCACCGGAACAGGGTACGGAGAGACCCAGTACTTC. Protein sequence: CATGTGYGETQYF. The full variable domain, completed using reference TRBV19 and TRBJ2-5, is DGGITQSPKYLFRKEGQNVTLSCEQNLNHDAMYWYRQDPGQGLRLIYYSQIVNDFQKGDIAEGYSVSREKKESFPLTVTSAQKNPTAFYLCATGTGYGETQYFGPGTRLLVL.

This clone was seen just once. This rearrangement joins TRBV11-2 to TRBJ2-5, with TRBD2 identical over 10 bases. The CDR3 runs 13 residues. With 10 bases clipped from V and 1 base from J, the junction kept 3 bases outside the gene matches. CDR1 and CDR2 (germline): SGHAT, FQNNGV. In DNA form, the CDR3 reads TGTGCCACTAGACTAGCGGGCCAAGAGACCCAGTACTTC. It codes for CATRLAGQETQYF.

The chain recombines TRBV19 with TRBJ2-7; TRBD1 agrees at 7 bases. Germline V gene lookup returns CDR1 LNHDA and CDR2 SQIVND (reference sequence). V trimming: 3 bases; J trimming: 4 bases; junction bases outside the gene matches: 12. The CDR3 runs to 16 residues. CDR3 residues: CASSIRPGTVAYEQYF. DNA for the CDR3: TGTGCCAGTAGTATTCGACCTGGGACAGTAGCATACGAGCAGTACTTC.

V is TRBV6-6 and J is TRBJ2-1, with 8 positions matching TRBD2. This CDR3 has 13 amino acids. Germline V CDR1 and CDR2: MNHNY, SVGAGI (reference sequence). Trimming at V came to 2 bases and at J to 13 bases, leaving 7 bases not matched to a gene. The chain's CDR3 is CASSYGVGRVQFF. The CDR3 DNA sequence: TGTGCCAGCAGTTACGGGGTCGGGAGGGTCCAGTTCTTC.

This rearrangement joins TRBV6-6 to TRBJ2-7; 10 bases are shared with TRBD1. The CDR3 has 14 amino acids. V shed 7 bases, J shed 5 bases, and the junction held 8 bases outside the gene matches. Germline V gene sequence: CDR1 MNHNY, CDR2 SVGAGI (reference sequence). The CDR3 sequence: CASTMGDRGHEQYF. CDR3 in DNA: TGTGCCAGCACTATGGGGGACAGGGGTCACGAGCAGTACTTC.

For the CDR3, the DNA is TGTGCCAGCAGTACAGGGCTCTCTGGAAACACCATATATTTT. Its protein product is CASSTGLSGNTIYF. The chain employs TRBV28 and TRBJ1-3, with D possibly matching TRBD1 (6 bases). This CDR3 is built from 14 residues. The V gene's germline CDR1 is MDHEN and CDR2 SYDVKM. Trimming left V 5 bases short and J 0 bases short, with 8 bases between.

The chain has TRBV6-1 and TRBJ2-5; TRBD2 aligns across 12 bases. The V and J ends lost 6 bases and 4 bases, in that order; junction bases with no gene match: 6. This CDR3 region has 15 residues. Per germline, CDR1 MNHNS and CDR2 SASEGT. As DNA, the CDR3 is TGTGCCAGCAGCAACCTAGCGGGAGGGCCAGAGACCCAGTACTTC. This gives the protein CASSNLAGGPETQYF.

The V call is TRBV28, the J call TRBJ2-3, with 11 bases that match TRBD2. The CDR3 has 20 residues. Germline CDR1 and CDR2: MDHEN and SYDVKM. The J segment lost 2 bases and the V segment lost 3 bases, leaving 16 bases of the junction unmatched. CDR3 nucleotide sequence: TGTGCCAGCAGTTTCAGTACTAGCGGGAGCCGAATGCGGGACACAGATACGCAGTATTTT. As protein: CASSFSTSGSRMRDTDTQYF.

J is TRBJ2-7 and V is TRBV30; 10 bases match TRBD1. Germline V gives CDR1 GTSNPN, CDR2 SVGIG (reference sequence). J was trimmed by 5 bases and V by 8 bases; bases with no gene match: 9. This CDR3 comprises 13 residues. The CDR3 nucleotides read TGTGCCCGCCTGGGACAGGGGTCCCACGAGCAGTACTTC. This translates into CARLGQGSHEQYF.

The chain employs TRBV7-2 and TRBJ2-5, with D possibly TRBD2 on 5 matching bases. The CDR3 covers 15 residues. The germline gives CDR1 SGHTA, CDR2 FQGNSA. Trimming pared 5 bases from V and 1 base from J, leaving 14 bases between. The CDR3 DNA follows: TGTGCCAGCAGCCCTGGAGGCAGAACCCAAGAGACCCAGTACTTC. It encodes CASSPGGRTQETQYF.

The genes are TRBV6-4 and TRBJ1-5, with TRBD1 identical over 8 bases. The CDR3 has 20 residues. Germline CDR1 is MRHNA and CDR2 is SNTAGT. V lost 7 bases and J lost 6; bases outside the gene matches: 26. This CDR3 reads CASTRGPLPETGSHGQPQHF. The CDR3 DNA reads TGTGCCAGCACCAGGGGGCCTCTACCGGAAACAGGGTCACATGGTCAGCCCCAGCATTTT.

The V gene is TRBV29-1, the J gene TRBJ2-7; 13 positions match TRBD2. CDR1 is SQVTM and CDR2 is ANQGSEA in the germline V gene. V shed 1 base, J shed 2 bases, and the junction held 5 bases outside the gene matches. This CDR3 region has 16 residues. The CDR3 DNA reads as TGCAGCGTTGAAGGGACTAGCGGGAGTGAAGCCTACGAGCAGTACTTC. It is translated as CSVEGTSGSEAYEQYF.

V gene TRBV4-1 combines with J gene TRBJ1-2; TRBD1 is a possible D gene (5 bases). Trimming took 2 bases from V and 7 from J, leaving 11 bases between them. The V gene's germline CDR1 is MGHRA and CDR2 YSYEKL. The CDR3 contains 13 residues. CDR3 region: CASSQPGVGGYTF. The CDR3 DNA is TGCGCCAGCAGCCAACCGGGGGTGGGTGGCTACACCTTC.

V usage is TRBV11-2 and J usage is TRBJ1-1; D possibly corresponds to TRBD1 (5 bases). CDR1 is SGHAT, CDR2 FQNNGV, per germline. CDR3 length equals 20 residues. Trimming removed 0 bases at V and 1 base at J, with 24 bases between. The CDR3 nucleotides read TGTGCCAGCAGCTTAGATTATTCTATAGGGGCAAAGAAAAAGAACACTGAAGCTTTCTTT. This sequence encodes CASSLDYSIGAKKKNTEAFF. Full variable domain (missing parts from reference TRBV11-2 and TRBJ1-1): EAGVAQSPRYKIIEKRQSVAFWCNPISGHATLYWYQQILGQGPKLLIQFQNNGVVDDSQLPKDRFSAERLKGVDSTLKIQPAKLEDSAVYLCASSLDYSIGAKKKNTEAFFGQGTRLTVV.

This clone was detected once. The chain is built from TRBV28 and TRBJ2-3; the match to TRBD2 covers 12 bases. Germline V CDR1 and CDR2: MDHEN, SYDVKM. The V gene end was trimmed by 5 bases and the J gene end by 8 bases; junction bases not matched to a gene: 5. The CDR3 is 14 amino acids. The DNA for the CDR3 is TGTGCCAGCAGTATAGAACTAGCGGGAGGTACGCAGTATTTT. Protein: CASSIELAGGTQYF.

The CDR3 coding sequence is TGCGCCAGCAGCCTATCGAGGGTGAACACTGAAGCTTTCTTT. Translating it yields CASSLSRVNTEAFF. This chain joins TRBV4-1 and TRBJ1-1, with D unresolved. CDR3 length: 14 residues. Trimming stripped 4 bases from V and 0 bases from J, with 9 bases between. Germline assignment: CDR1 MGHRA and CDR2 YSYEKL.

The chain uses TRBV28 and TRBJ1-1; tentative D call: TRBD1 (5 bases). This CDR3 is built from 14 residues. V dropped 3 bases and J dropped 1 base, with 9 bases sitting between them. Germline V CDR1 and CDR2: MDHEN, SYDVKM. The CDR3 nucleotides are TGTGCCAGCAGTTTCGTGACAGAGAACACTGAAGCTTTCTTT. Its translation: CASSFVTENTEAFF.

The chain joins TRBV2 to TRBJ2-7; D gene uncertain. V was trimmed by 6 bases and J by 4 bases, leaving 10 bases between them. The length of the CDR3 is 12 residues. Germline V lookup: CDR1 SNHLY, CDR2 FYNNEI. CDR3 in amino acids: CASSPGWYEQYF. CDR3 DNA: TGTGCCAGCAGCCCAGGTTGGTACGAGCAGTACTTC.

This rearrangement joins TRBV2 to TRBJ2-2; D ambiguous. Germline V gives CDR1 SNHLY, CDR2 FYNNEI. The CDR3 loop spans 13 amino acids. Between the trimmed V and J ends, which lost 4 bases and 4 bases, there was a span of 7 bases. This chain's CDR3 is CASSGLATGELFF. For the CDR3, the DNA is TGTGCCAGCAGTGGGCTGGCCACCGGGGAGCTGTTTTTT.

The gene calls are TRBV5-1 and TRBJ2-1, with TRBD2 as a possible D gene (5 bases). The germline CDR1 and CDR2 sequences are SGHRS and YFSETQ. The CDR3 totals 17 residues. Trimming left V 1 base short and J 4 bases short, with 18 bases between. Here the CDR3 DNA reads TGCGCCAGCAGCTTGTTTGGGGTTCGGGATCTTTACAATGAGCAGTTCTTC. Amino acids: CASSLFGVRDLYNEQFF.

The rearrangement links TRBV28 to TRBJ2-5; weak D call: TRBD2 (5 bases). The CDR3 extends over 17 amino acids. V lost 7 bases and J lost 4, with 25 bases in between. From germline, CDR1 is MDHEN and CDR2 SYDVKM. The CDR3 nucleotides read TGTGCCAGCACTCCAGGAGACTACGTTTTACCAGGAGAGACCCAGTACTTC. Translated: CASTPGDYVLPGETQYF. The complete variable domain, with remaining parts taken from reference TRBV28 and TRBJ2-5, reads DVKVTQSSRYLVKRTGEKVFLECVQDMDHENMFWYRQDPGLGLRLIYFSYDVKMKEKGDIPEGYSVSREKKERFSLILESASTNQTSMYLCASTPGDYVLPGETQYFGPGTRLLVL.

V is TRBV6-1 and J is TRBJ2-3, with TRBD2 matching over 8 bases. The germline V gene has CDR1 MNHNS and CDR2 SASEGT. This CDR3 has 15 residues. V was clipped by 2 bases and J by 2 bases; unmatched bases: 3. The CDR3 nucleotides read TGTGCCAGCAGTGAATTAGCGGGGAACACAGATACGCAGTATTTT. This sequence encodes CASSELAGNTDTQYF.

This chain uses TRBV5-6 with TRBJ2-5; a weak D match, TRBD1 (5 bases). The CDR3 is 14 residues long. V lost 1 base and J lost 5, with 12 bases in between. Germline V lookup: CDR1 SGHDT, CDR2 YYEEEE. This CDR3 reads CASSLTLDSETQYF. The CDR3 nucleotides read TGTGCCAGCAGCTTGACCTTAGACAGTGAGACCCAGTACTTC.

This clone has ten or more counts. CDR3 in DNA: TGTGCCAGCAGCAACGCGGGGCGGGAGGTACTCTACGAGCAGTACTTC. This translates into CASSNAGREVLYEQYF. The rearrangement links TRBV5-6 to TRBJ2-7, with 8 bases aligning to TRBD2. Germline-derived CDR1 and CDR2 are SGHDT and YYEEEE. This CDR3 contains 16 residues. V was clipped by 4 bases and J by 3 bases; unmatched bases: 12.